A selection of T cell receptor beta chains follows, all from one sample in a study of T cell repertoires in cytomegalovirus infection. One entry per CDR3 protein results from TCRdb running MiXCR on the reads. The sample has 75,000 to 100,000 distinct CDR3 sequences; under 55% are singletons. These receptors are not linked to any known antigen. Sequences were derived from CD8+ T cells from cultured PBMCs, sampled from culture after CMV antigen stimulation. These receptors were obtained from a human donor in good health (CMV status not recorded). Some clones in this sample may be carry-over from other donors' samples. Both conserved end residues are part of each CDR3. Each record gives: J gene, V gene, clone size, D gene, CDR3 protein, CDR3 DNA. D genes are given only for firm matches. The size entry is marked missing in some rows and otherwise reads once, few, many or a size class.

J gene: TRBJ2-2
V gene: TRBV10-3
clone size: NA
D gene: NA
CDR3 protein: CAISGQKQGYTGELFF
CDR3 DNA: TGTGCCATCAGTGGCCAAAAGCAGGGTTACACCGGGGAGCTGTTTTTT

J gene: TRBJ2-7
V gene: TRBV6-1
clone size: NA
D gene: NA
CDR3 protein: CASSHRDNYEQYF
CDR3 DNA: TGTGCCAGCAGTCATCGGGACAACTACGAGCAGTACTTC

J gene: TRBJ1-5
V gene: TRBV11-2
clone size: NA
D gene: NA
CDR3 protein: CASSLDRERQSLNQPQHF
CDR3 DNA: TGTGCCAGCAGCTTAGATCGGGAAAGGCAGAGCCTAAATCAGCCCCAGCATTTT

J gene: TRBJ2-3
V gene: TRBV4-2
clone size: many
D gene: TRBD2
CDR3 protein: CASSQEGAGFADTQYF
CDR3 DNA: TGTGCCAGCAGCCAAGAGGGAGCGGGGTTCGCAGATACGCAGTATTTT

J gene: TRBJ1-1
V gene: TRBV27
clone size: NA
D gene: NA
CDR3 protein: CASSSMGDLEAFF
CDR3 DNA: TGTGCCAGCAGCAGTATGGGGGACCTCGAAGCTTTCTTT

J gene: TRBJ2-1
V gene: TRBV10-3
clone size: NA
D gene: TRBD2
CDR3 protein: CAIRSGLAGAYALYNEQFF
CDR3 DNA: TGTGCCATCAGGAGTGGGCTAGCGGGAGCATACGCGCTCTACAATGAGCAGTTCTTC

J gene: TRBJ1-2
V gene: TRBV30
clone size: NA
D gene: NA
CDR3 protein: CAWSRSAGYTF
CDR3 DNA: TGTGCCTGGAGTAGGTCCGCTGGCTACACCTTC

J gene: TRBJ2-1
V gene: TRBV7-8
clone size: NA
D gene: TRBD2
CDR3 protein: CASSPGLAGASSYNEQFF
CDR3 DNA: TGTGCCAGCAGCCCGGGACTAGCGGGGGCCAGCTCCTACAATGAGCAGTTCTTC

J gene: TRBJ1-4
V gene: TRBV12-3/TRBV12-4
clone size: few
D gene: NA
CDR3 protein: CASSLGEKLFF
CDR3 DNA: TGTGCCAGCAGCTTAGGCGAAAAACTGTTTTTT

J gene: TRBJ1-6
V gene: TRBV4-2
clone size: few
D gene: NA
CDR3 protein: CASSQVGDGNSPLHF
CDR3 DNA: TGTGCCAGCAGCCAAGTGGGCGACGGTAATTCACCCCTCCACTTT

J gene: TRBJ2-5
V gene: TRBV19
clone size: NA
D gene: NA
CDR3 protein: CASSIGGGDQETQYF
CDR3 DNA: TGTGCCAGTAGTATAGGGGGTGGGGACCAAGAGACCCAGTACTTC

J gene: TRBJ2-3
V gene: TRBV12-3/TRBV12-4
clone size: few
D gene: NA
CDR3 protein: CASSLVGRGTDTQYF
CDR3 DNA: TGTGCCAGCAGTTTAGTGGGGAGAGGGACAGATACGCAGTATTTT

J gene: TRBJ1-4
V gene: TRBV4-2
clone size: NA
D gene: NA
CDR3 protein: CASSQDPHQEEIEKLFF
CDR3 DNA: TGTGCCAGCAGCCAAGATCCCCATCAAGAGGAAATTGAAAAACTGTTTTTT

J gene: TRBJ1-4
V gene: TRBV5-6
clone size: NA
D gene: NA
CDR3 protein: CASSFGQRSEKLFF
CDR3 DNA: TGTGCCAGCAGCTTTGGGCAGCGCTCTGAAAAACTGTTTTTT

J gene: TRBJ1-3
V gene: TRBV7-2
clone size: few
D gene: NA
CDR3 protein: CASSFLLGGENTIYF
CDR3 DNA: TGTGCCAGCAGCTTCCTTCTGGGAGGAGAAAACACCATATATTTT

J gene: TRBJ2-6
V gene: TRBV28
clone size: NA
D gene: TRBD1
CDR3 protein: CASSLRDRAGANVLTF
CDR3 DNA: TGTGCCAGCAGTTTACGGGACAGAGCTGGGGCCAACGTCCTGACTTTC

J gene: TRBJ1-5
V gene: TRBV7-9
clone size: few
D gene: TRBD1
CDR3 protein: CASMAGGEVNQPQHF
CDR3 DNA: TGTGCCAGTATGGCAGGGGGAGAGGTCAATCAGCCCCAGCATTTT

J gene: TRBJ2-2
V gene: TRBV10-2
clone size: NA
D gene: NA
CDR3 protein: CASSESRVAGELFF
CDR3 DNA: TGCGCCAGCAGTGAGTCCAGGGTTGCCGGGGAGCTGTTTTTT

J gene: TRBJ2-1
V gene: TRBV24-1
clone size: NA
D gene: TRBD2
CDR3 protein: CATSDPVTSGRALDEQFF
CDR3 DNA: TGTGCCACCAGTGACCCCGTAACTAGCGGGAGGGCCCTCGATGAGCAGTTCTTC

J gene: TRBJ2-6
V gene: TRBV7-3
clone size: many
D gene: TRBD1
CDR3 protein: CASSTPGGWDREGGANVLTF
CDR3 DNA: TGTGCCAGCAGCACCCCCGGCGGGTGGGACAGGGAAGGCGGGGCCAACGTCCTGACTTTC

J gene: TRBJ1-4
V gene: TRBV15
clone size: once
D gene: NA
CDR3 protein: CATRLGGMRNEKLFF
CDR3 DNA: TGTGCCACCAGGTTGGGGGGGATGAGAAATGAAAAACTGTTTTTT

J gene: TRBJ2-1
V gene: TRBV7-3
clone size: NA
D gene: TRBD1
CDR3 protein: CASSLGTGGGEQFF
CDR3 DNA: TGTGCCAGCAGCTTGGGGACAGGGGGCGGGGAGCAGTTCTTC